This T cell receptor (beta chain) originates from a study of shared clonotypes between healthy human individuals (dated by TCRdb to the early 2020s). Looking at the study overall: The cohort comprised two women and three men aged 18 to 49 years. To estimate repertoire size and how much clonotypes are shared between individuals, the study performed deep sequencing of blood TCR repertoires from about 5 healthy adults. Libraries were prepared and TCR repertoires were sequenced by different laboratories using diverse techniques, in order to increase sequencing depth and limit assay-specific biases. Between about 0.94 and 8.9 billion PBMCs per donor were obtained by leukapheresis. Per donor, three plates each were used for CD4 naive and CD4 memory, two for CD8 naive, and one for CD8 memory.

On this clone: The specificity of this receptor is unknown. Per-base quality was not reported, and no clone a single base away is much larger than it.

Donors were healthy HIV-negative adults with no recently reported acute infections or vaccinations. Every donor was a Caucasian adult residing in Nashville, Tennessee, USA. CD4+ T cells were enriched by magnetic negative selection, after which naive cells were positively selected on CD45RA and the negative fraction was taken as the memory subset. After blood collection by leukapheresis, PBMCs were isolated using Ficoll-Histopaque density gradient centrifugation and then cryopreserved in the vapor phase of liquid nitrogen. Analytical flow cytometry was used to check the purity and quantity of each magnetically sorted T cell population. Genomic DNA was isolated from every sorted fraction and measured by UV absorbance on a Nanodrop 2000c. Using the deep immunoSEQ assay, TCR CDR3 regions were amplified from genomic DNA by multiplex PCR. Extracted genomic DNA from each cell subset was spread evenly across all wells of several immunoSEQ 96-well plates, with each plate serving as a replicate. For sorted subsets, each replicate PCR was loaded with about 200 ng genomic DNA, equivalent to approximately 27,000 T cell genomes. Purified libraries were measured with a Qubit 3.0 fluorometer, size-checked on a Bioanalyzer 2100, and measured again with the KAPA Library Quantification kit. Every immunoSEQ 96-well plate was sequenced on a dedicated single-read 150-cycle Illumina NextSeq 550 flow cell. The published analysis was carried out like this. The immunoSEQ output contained only junctional sequences without quality scores, so filtering could not match that applied to full-length reads. Sequences were annotated with PyIR, a Python wrapper for IgBLAST v1.9, using IMGT germline references to assign V/J genes and CDR3. Reads were filtered out if the reads had weak V/J assignments (E-value above 1e-6), no CDR3, stop codons, out-of-frame junctions, or ambiguous translated residues. A V3J clonotype was defined by an identical inferred V gene, J gene, and CDR3 amino acid sequence. The percentage overlap between two repertoires was calculated by dividing the number of shared unique clonotypes by the size of the smaller repertoire. Repertoire richness was assessed with RTK rarefaction, the Chao1 estimator, and Recon v2.1 estimates of unobserved clonotypes. For all TCRbeta clonotypes obtained by the gDNA method from a few donors, generation probabilities were computed with OLGA. TCRdb carries this immuneACCESS record with in-frame sequences only. Its versions omit some clonotypes, under half of them owing to an unresolved V gene in the studies checked, with the rest unexplained. D and trimming were read from the DNA, whereas the V and J calls and clone size are those reported in that table. Present in this sample are roughly 2 million clones, roughly 95% of which were seen just once. Together, the top ten hold approximately 0.13% of the sample.

Via the germline V gene (reference sequence), CDR1 is MNHEY and CDR2 SMNVEV. The trim is 5 bases for V and 8 bases for J, with a gap of 18 bases between the germline ends. Spanning cysteine to phenylalanine, the CDR3 consists of 14 amino acids. The kept DNA is CDR3 alone, 42 bases in frame from the first base. Results and caveats for the whole study, not just this receptor: Sharing across a handful of donors was observed for approximately 5% of naive CD4, under 4% of naive CD8, 2% to 2.5% of memory CD4, and around 0.4% of memory CD8 clonotypes. The small number of donors limited the genetic and exposure-history diversity represented. Pairwise subsampling led to the expectation that sequencing depth would affect the degree of clonotype sharing among donors. Higher generation probabilities were observed for clonotypes shared by all four sorted-subset donors than for non-shared clonotypes. Rarefaction of sorted-subset datasets indicated incomplete sequencing despite the large sequencing depth. Naive subsets generally had larger estimated clonotype richness than memory subsets. Sampling was restricted to blood, and TCR repertoires in tissues likely differ from the TCR repertoires found in blood.

Sequenced: naive CD4+ T cells sorted from blood. In light of the paper, this sample's cell subset or site label describes: CD45RA+ positively selected. This chain joins TRBV27 to TRBJ1-2, with the D gene not clear enough to name. This sequence originates from a man younger than 30 in good health. The sequenced DNA is TGTGCCAGCAGTGCCCACCAGGACTCGGGAGGCTACACCTTC. Translated, this gives CASSAHQDSGGYTF.